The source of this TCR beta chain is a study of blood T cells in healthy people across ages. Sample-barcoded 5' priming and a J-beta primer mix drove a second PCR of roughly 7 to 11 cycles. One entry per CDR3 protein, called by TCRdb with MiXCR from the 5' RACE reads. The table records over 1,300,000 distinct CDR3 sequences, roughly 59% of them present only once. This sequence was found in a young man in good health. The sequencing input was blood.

The CDR3 region is CASSKPGGDQPQHF. DNA for the CDR3: TGTGCCAGCAGTAAACCAGGGGGAGATCAGCCCCAGCATTTT. The V gene is TRBV28, the J gene TRBJ1-5; 7 bases fit TRBD1. This CDR3 is 14 amino acids long. The germline gives CDR1 MDHEN, CDR2 SYDVKM. V shed 5 bases, J shed 5 bases, and the junction held 6 bases outside the gene matches.